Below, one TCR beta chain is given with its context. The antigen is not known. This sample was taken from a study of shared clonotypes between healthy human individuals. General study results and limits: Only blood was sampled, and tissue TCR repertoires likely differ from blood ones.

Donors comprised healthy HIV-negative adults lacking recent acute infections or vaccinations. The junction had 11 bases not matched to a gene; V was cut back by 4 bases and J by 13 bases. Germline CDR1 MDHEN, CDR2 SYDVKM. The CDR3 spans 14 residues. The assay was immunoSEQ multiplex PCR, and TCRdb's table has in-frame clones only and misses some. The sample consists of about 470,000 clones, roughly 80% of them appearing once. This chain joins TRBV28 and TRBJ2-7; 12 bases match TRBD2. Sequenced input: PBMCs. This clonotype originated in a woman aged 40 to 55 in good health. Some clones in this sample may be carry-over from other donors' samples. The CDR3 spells CASSSETSGRRFYF. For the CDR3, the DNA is TGTGCCAGCAGTTCCGAGACTAGCGGGAGAAGGTTTTACTTC. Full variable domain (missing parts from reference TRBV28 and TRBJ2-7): DVKVTQSSRYLVKRTGEKVFLECVQDMDHENMFWYRQDPGLGLRLIYFSYDVKMKEKGDIPEGYSVSREKKERFSLILESASTNQTSMYLCASSSETSGRRFYFGPGTRLTVT.